This T cell receptor (beta chain) is from a study of beta chain features in type 1 diabetes. All of the isolated RNA was reverse transcribed, so expressed TCRB transcripts were sequenced. Here immunoSEQ multiplex PCR was the method, and the copy in TCRdb shows in-frame clones only, minus some. The data contain 300,000 or so clones, approximately 15% of them singletons. This CDR3 contains 16 residues. Study conclusions and caveats: Whether HLA type influences TCRB rearrangement remained unresolved here. Shorter TCRB CDR3s, moderately but significantly so, were found in Type 1 diabetes patients in all four CD4+ subsets.

On this clone: The antigen is unknown.

CD45RO/CCR7/CD25/CD127/CD95/CD27 sorting isolated CD4+ naive, central memory, regulatory and stem cell-like memory cells. All sorted populations exceeded 98% purity. The V gene is TRBV21-1, the J gene TRBJ2-1; whether TRBD2, the table's D call, matches the DNA was not checked. TRBV21-1 is assigned pseudogene status. This TCR came from a young man with type 1 diabetes. Sequenced sample: naive CD4+ T cells from blood. CDR3 nucleotide sequence: TGTGCCAGCAGCAAACTAGGACTAGCGGGACACAATGAGCAGTTCTTC. This translates into CASSKLGLAGHNEQFF.